This record covers a single TCR beta chain. The antigen remains undetermined. This sample was taken from a study of graft-versus-host responses after intestinal transplantation. General study findings and limits: After transplant, early declines in HvG clones were associated with peak levels of circulating GvH clones.

Some clones are missing from TCRdb's copy, which holds only in-frame ones; the method was immunoSEQ multiplex PCR. The data contain around 55,000 clones, roughly 90% of them singletons. CDR3 length: 14 amino acids. V shed 3 bases and J 8 bases; nucleotides not matched to a gene: 7. Germline values: CDR1 MGHDK, CDR2 SYGVNS. This clonotype was sampled from a human donor who was the organ donor for an intestinal transplant. This chain joins TRBV25-1 and TRBJ1-5; 7 nucleotides match TRBD1. The source material was unstimulated CD4+ T cells sorted from spleen or lymph node cells, sampled before transplant. The CDR3, as DNA: TGTGCCAGCAGTGACTCGACAGGGACGGAGCCCCAGCATTTT. Its translation is CASSDSTGTEPQHF.